This T cell receptor beta chain is drawn from a study of T cell responses to AZD1222 COVID-19 vaccine. About the study: Analysis merged second doses at about 4 or about 12 weeks. Findings and caveats of the study: Among AZD1222 vaccinees, only five to seven were seropositive at baseline. Researchers took repertoire samples only after the peak T cell response had come.

V was cut by 7 bases and J by 0 bases, with 9 bases left in between. This CDR3 is built from 13 residues. In regard to this clone: The antigen is not known.

Sequenced by immunoSEQ multiplex PCR; TCRdb stores in-frame clones only, minus some. The table shows some 120,000 clones, with about 90% occurring only once. This chain joins TRBV12-3 or TRBV12-4 and TRBJ1-2; D remains unclear. Sample: peripheral blood, taken on day 0 of AZD1222 vaccination. The TCR comes from an adult in good health. CDR3 in amino acids: CASNHGTNYGYTF. In DNA, the CDR3 is TGTGCCAGCAATCACGGTACTAACTATGGCTACACCTTC.